This TCR beta chain was captured by sequencing in a study of regulatory T cells in long-lasting Graves disease. Points from the study as a whole: Relative to new patients (roughly 900), persistent patients exhibited greater sharing of public clonotypes (approximately 2,700).

Libraries of TCR beta came from iRepertoire HTBI primers plus Arm-PCR of CDR3 regions. From the multiplex PCR reads, TCRdb called clonotypes with MiXCR, one entry per CDR3 protein. The data show 350,000 to 500,000 distinct CDR3 sequences, with about 16% seen just once and about 23% held by the top ten. Regarding time point: newly diagnosed GD, antithyroid drugs for less than 3 months. After RNA was extracted from PBMCs, the TCR library was made from it. This clonotype was counted between two and nine times. As yet, its antigen is unknown. Germline V gene lookup returns CDR1 MDHEN and CDR2 SYDVKM. This CDR3 comprises 12 residues. Trimming removed 7 bases at V and 7 bases at J, with 13 bases between. The sample was also reused in another study, on T cells in Graves' hyperthyroidism and ophthalmopathy. As reported in that work: Absence of ophthalmopathy progression within 18 months defined stable Graves' hyperthyroidism. Separating ophthalmopathy from stable hyperthyroidism was achieved by a 13 V-J model.

V usage is TRBV28 and J usage is TRBJ1-2, with D possibly TRBD1 on 6 matching bases. Sequenced here: peripheral blood mononuclear cells (PBMCs), sampled at new diagnosis, from a patient treated with antithyroid drugs. The sequence was obtained from a young woman with Graves disease. The CDR3 spells CASNPQGPGYTF. DNA for the CDR3: TGTGCCAGCAACCCTCAGGGGCCTGGCTACACCTTC.